This T cell receptor (beta chain) was obtained from a study of T cells after yellow fever vaccination. General observations from the study: The booster response re-showed most primary clones: approximately 95% CD4, 88% CD8.

Germline V gene lookup returns CDR1 LGHNT and CDR2 FRNRAP. The V segment lost 0 bases and the J segment 2 bases; nucleotides outside the gene matches: 12. The CDR3 consists of 18 residues. A process of 5'RACE template switching, which added a universal primer site and UMIs, was used to make TCR cDNA. One entry per CDR3 protein, called by TCRdb with MiXCR from the 5' RACE reads. This sample has some 560,000 distinct CDR3 sequences, with 15% to 20% found just once. This clonotype showed up just a few times. No antigen is known for it. The sequenced sample was PBMCs, obtained 15 days after the yellow fever booster vaccination. The receptor was derived from a young man who received the YFV17D yellow fever vaccine. The chain couples TRBV12-5 to TRBJ2-7, with 8 positions matching TRBD2. Written as DNA, the CDR3 is TGTGCTAGTGGTTTGGTAGCGACTCCCACTAGCGGAGCCTACGAGCAGTACTTC. Protein: CASGLVATPTSGAYEQYF.